Detailed here is one TCR beta chain. The antigen remains unidentified. The sample carries other DNA sequences with the same CDR3. Trimming stripped 0 bases from V and 1 base from J, with 5 bases between. CDR3 size: 13 residues. CDR1 is SGHDT, CDR2 YYEEEE, per germline. These data belong to a study of Ad26.COV2.S vaccination and SARS-CoV-2 variants. Study summary: Ad26.COV2.S shots went into the muscle once or twice, 56 days apart.

Study-level points and caveats: Quantification of TCR breadth and depth may have yielded underestimates of total T cell responses.

Treatment of the sample: some 20 received Ad26.COV2.S at low or high dose, single or two shots; 5 received placebo; per-sample allocation not given. Collection of the samples took place on day 63 after the first injection of vaccine or placebo. Only in-frame clones appear in the TCRdb table, and some are missing; sequencing was by immunoSEQ multiplex PCR. The repertoire has around 300,000 clones, roughly 89% of them found once; the top ten carry roughly 5%. The TCR was taken from a person between 18 and 59 years old who received the Ad26.COV2.S COVID-19 vaccine or a placebo. V gene TRBV5-6 combines with J gene TRBJ2-7; D not certain. Here the sequenced sample was peripheral blood, taken in a trial of Ad26.COV2.S vaccine versus placebo. CDR3 coding DNA: TGTGCCAGCAGCTTGGTAGGTTCCTACGAGCAGTACTTC. It encodes CASSLVGSYEQYF.